A selection of T cell receptor beta chains follows, all from one sample in a study of cytomegalovirus exposure and HLA in healthy donors. Libraries were prepared by immunoSEQ multiplex PCR; TCRdb keeps only in-frame clonotypes and omits some of them. The sample includes around 200,000 clones, about three quarters seen only once; the top ten take 1.2%. The sample was PBMCs. The receptors derive from a woman under 40 in good health and CMV-seronegative. Each CDR3 is given with its conserved first and last residue. A D gene is named only where the DNA matches it firmly. A clone size is listed for some rows: how often the clone was seen (once, few, many), or a class if it is expanded.

16 TRBJ2-5 TRBV9 - - CASSVESRAGRKTQYF TGTGCCAGCAGCGTAGAAAGTCGGGCAGGGAGGAAGACCCAGTACTTC
14 TRBJ1-2 TRBV5-1 - once CASSLARQDYGYTF TGCGCCAGCAGCTTGGCCCGACAAGACTATGGCTACACCTTC
14 TRBJ1-6 TRBV28 - few CASSRTWGNSPLHF TGTGCCAGCAGTCGGACTTGGGGTAATTCACCCCTCCACTTT
13 TRBJ1-2 TRBV29-1 - once CSVEKTASYGYTF TGCAGCGTTGAAAAGACAGCTAGCTATGGCTACACCTTC
16 TRBJ1-4 TRBV4-2 - - CASSQENTGTNEKLFF TGTGCCAGCAGCCAAGAGAATACAGGCACTAATGAAAAACTGTTTTTT
15 TRBJ1-1 TRBV5-1 TRBD1 - CASSSSGTVGTEAFF TGCGCCAGCAGCTCCTCCGGGACAGTAGGCACTGAAGCTTTCTTT
16 TRBJ1-2 TRBV2 TRBD1 - CASSPGQGLTNYGYTF TGTGCCAGCAGTCCGGGACAGGGGTTGACTAACTATGGCTACACCTTC
12 TRBJ2-7 TRBV2 - - CASLPIAREQYF TGTGCCAGCCTACCGATCGCCCGCGAGCAGTACTTC
16 TRBJ2-2 TRBV15 TRBD1 once CATSRLDRDNTGELFF TGTGCCACCAGCAGACTTGACAGGGACAACACCGGGGAGCTGTTTTTT
15 TRBJ1-6 TRBV18 TRBD1 - CASSPRDRGGSPLHF TGTGCCAGCTCACCCCGGGACAGGGGGGGATCACCCCTCCACTTT
17 TRBJ1-6 TRBV5-4 - - CASSITGLTLYNSPLHF TGTGCCAGCAGCATCACAGGCCTAACGCTGTATAATTCACCCCTCCACTTT
13 TRBJ2-7 TRBV2 TRBD2 - CASSDRGRVEQYF TGTGCCAGCAGTGATAGAGGGAGGGTCGAGCAGTACTTC
11 TRBJ2-7 TRBV6-5 - - CASSTGNEQYF TGTGCCAGCAGTACAGGGAACGAGCAGTACTTC
16 TRBJ2-3 TRBV5-1 TRBD2 once CASSLDAGGPTDTQYF TGCGCCAGCAGCTTGGATGCGGGAGGACCCACAGATACGCAGTATTTT
16 TRBJ2-2 TRBV7-6 - few CASSLVPGSNTGELFF TGTGCCAGCAGCTTAGTCCCGGGGTCGAACACCGGGGAGCTGTTTTTT
14 TRBJ1-6 TRBV9 TRBD1 - CASSPGQYASPLHF TGTGCCAGCAGCCCGGGACAGTACGCTTCACCCCTCCACTTT
14 TRBJ2-7 TRBV30 TRBD2 - CAWSVIAGIHEQYF TGTGCCTGGAGTGTAATAGCGGGAATCCACGAGCAGTACTTC
13 TRBJ1-5 TRBV30 - - CAWAGTIGQPQHF TGTGCCTGGGCCGGGACAATCGGGCAGCCCCAGCATTTT
14 TRBJ2-3 TRBV6-5 - - CASSHGLITDTQYF TGTGCCAGCAGCCACGGACTCATCACAGATACGCAGTATTTT
15 TRBJ2-7 TRBV11-2 - - CASSRRTDFSYEQYF TGTGCCAGCAGCCGTAGGACAGATTTTTCCTACGAGCAGTACTTC
17 TRBJ2-6 TRBV5-4 TRBD2 - CASSRSGAPSGANVLTF TGTGCCAGCAGCCGTAGCGGGGCTCCCTCTGGGGCCAACGTCCTGACTTTC
16 TRBJ2-1 TRBV18 - - CASSPVDSSRSDEQFF TGTGCCAGCTCACCCGTAGACTCGTCAAGGTCAGATGAGCAGTTCTTC
15 TRBJ2-1 TRBV5-1 - - CASSLGGSSYNEQFF TGCGCCAGCAGCTTGGGTGGCAGCTCCTACAATGAGCAGTTCTTC
14 TRBJ2-7 TRBV28 TRBD2 - CASRSGTSGYEQYF TGTGCCAGCAGGTCCGGGACTAGCGGCTACGAGCAGTACTTC
14 TRBJ1-5 TRBV30 TRBD1 - CAWSQDRGNQPQHF TGTGCCTGGAGCCAGGACAGGGGGAATCAGCCCCAGCATTTT
15 TRBJ1-4 TRBV30 TRBD1 - CAWSVPGQGDEKLFF TGTGCCTGGAGTGTCCCGGGACAGGGCGATGAAAAACTGTTTTTT